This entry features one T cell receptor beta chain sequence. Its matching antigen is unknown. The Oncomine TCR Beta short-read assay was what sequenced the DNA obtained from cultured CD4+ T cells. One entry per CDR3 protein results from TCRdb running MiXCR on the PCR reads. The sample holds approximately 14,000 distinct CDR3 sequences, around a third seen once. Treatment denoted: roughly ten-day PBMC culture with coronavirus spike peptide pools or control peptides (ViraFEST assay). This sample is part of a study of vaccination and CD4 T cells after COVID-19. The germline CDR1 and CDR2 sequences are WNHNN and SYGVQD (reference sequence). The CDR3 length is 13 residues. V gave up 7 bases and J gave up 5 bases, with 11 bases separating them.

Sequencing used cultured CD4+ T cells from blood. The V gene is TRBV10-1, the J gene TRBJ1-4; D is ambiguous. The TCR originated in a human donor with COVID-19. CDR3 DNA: TGCGCCAGCAAACGGGGTCTGAATGAAAAACTGTTTTTT. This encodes CASKRGLNEKLFF.